These T cell receptor beta chains were read from a single sample in a study of blood T cell repertoires in COVID-19. The repertoire was sequenced with immunoSEQ multiplex PCR; TCRdb's copy has only in-frame clones and lacks some. The repertoire includes tens of thousands of clones, about 80% of them detected once, and around 4.8% sits in the top ten. Sequencing was performed on peripheral blood. The receptors were gathered from a woman in her sixties or seventies with acute or convalescent COVID-19. Both conserved end residues are part of each CDR3. A D gene is named only where the DNA matches it firmly. Size tells how often a clone was seen (once, few, many) or the class of an expanded clone, and some rows leave it out.

V gene: TRBV6-2/TRBV6-3
J gene: TRBJ2-5
CDR3 length: 16
clone size: few
D gene: TRBD2
CDR3 protein: CASSYRGGGVAETQYF
CDR3 DNA: TGTGCCAGCAGTTACAGGGGCGGGGGGGTAGCGGAGACCCAGTACTTC

V gene: TRBV5-6
J gene: TRBJ1-4
CDR3 length: 17
clone size: -
D gene: -
CDR3 protein: CASSLGTLVGGNEKLFF
CDR3 DNA: TGTGCCAGCAGCTTAGGGACTCTCGTCGGTGGTAATGAAAAACTGTTTTTT

V gene: TRBV13
J gene: TRBJ1-2
CDR3 length: 16
clone size: -
D gene: TRBD1
CDR3 protein: CASYLAGQAFNYGYTF
CDR3 DNA: TGTGCCAGCTATCTAGCGGGACAGGCCTTTAACTATGGCTACACCTTC

V gene: TRBV6-5
J gene: TRBJ1-1
CDR3 length: 13
clone size: -
D gene: -
CDR3 protein: CASSYPGNTEAFF
CDR3 DNA: TGTGCCAGCAGTTACCCAGGGAACACTGAAGCTTTCTTT

V gene: TRBV9
J gene: TRBJ2-3
CDR3 length: 13
clone size: -
D gene: TRBD1
CDR3 protein: CASSVRQGHTQYF
CDR3 DNA: TGTGCCAGCAGCGTACGACAGGGTCACACGCAGTATTTT

V gene: TRBV15
J gene: TRBJ1-1
CDR3 length: 14
clone size: -
D gene: -
CDR3 protein: CATSRGGQDTEAFF
CDR3 DNA: TGTGCCACCAGCAGAGGGGGACAAGACACTGAAGCTTTCTTT

V gene: TRBV4-1
J gene: TRBJ1-2
CDR3 length: 19
clone size: once
D gene: -
CDR3 protein: CASSQEGAGTNTLISVYTF
CDR3 DNA: TGCGCCAGCAGCCAAGAGGGCGCCGGGACAAATACCCTCATTTCGGTCTACACCTTC

V gene: TRBV7-9
J gene: TRBJ2-5
CDR3 length: 17
clone size: -
D gene: TRBD2
CDR3 protein: CASSLTSGGTHQETQYF
CDR3 DNA: TGTGCCAGCAGCCTGACTAGCGGGGGGACCCACCAAGAGACCCAGTACTTC

V gene: TRBV5-1
J gene: TRBJ2-2
CDR3 length: 16
clone size: -
D gene: TRBD1
CDR3 protein: CASSWGQGLSTGELFF
CDR3 DNA: TGCGCCAGCAGCTGGGGACAGGGGTTGAGCACCGGGGAGCTGTTTTTT

V gene: TRBV5-4
J gene: TRBJ1-2
CDR3 length: 15
clone size: -
D gene: -
CDR3 protein: CASSRGQPLNYGYTF
CDR3 DNA: TGTGCCAGCAGCCGAGGACAGCCCCTGAACTATGGCTACACCTTC

V gene: TRBV18
J gene: TRBJ1-1
CDR3 length: 14
clone size: -
D gene: -
CDR3 protein: CASSPNRANTEAFF
CDR3 DNA: TGTGCCAGCTCACCAAACAGGGCGAACACTGAAGCTTTCTTT

V gene: TRBV6-5
J gene: TRBJ1-3
CDR3 length: 14
clone size: -
D gene: -
CDR3 protein: CASRLQGPGNTIYF
CDR3 DNA: TGTGCCAGCAGACTACAGGGCCCGGGAAACACCATATATTTT

V gene: TRBV13
J gene: TRBJ1-1
CDR3 length: 14
clone size: -
D gene: -
CDR3 protein: CASSLPGQNTEAFF
CDR3 DNA: TGTGCCAGCAGCTTACCGGGACAGAACACTGAAGCTTTCTTT

V gene: TRBV7-3
J gene: TRBJ1-6
CDR3 length: 15
clone size: -
D gene: -
CDR3 protein: CASSSNQGPNSPLHF
CDR3 DNA: TGTGCCAGCAGCTCGAATCAGGGCCCTAATTCACCCCTCCACTTT

V gene: TRBV7-3
J gene: TRBJ2-3
CDR3 length: 13
clone size: once
D gene: -
CDR3 protein: CASTLGGGDTQYF
CDR3 DNA: TGTGCCAGCACTCTAGGGGGGGGAGATACGCAGTATTTT

V gene: TRBV7-3
J gene: TRBJ1-1
CDR3 length: 13
clone size: -
D gene: -
CDR3 protein: CASSFRENTEAFF
CDR3 DNA: TGTGCCAGCAGCTTCAGGGAGAACACTGAAGCTTTCTTT

V gene: TRBV7-8
J gene: TRBJ2-3
CDR3 length: 16
clone size: -
D gene: TRBD1
CDR3 protein: CASSLRDRGPADTQYF
CDR3 DNA: TGTGCCAGCAGCTTAAGGGACAGGGGGCCGGCAGATACGCAGTATTTT

V gene: TRBV28
J gene: TRBJ1-1
CDR3 length: 14
clone size: -
D gene: -
CDR3 protein: CASRPGIYYTEAFF
CDR3 DNA: TGTGCCAGCAGACCGGGGATATACTACACTGAAGCTTTCTTT

V gene: TRBV2
J gene: TRBJ2-7
CDR3 length: 14
clone size: -
D gene: TRBD2
CDR3 protein: CASNGLAGTHEQYF
CDR3 DNA: TGTGCCAGCAACGGACTAGCGGGGACCCACGAGCAGTACTTC

V gene: TRBV9
J gene: TRBJ1-2
CDR3 length: 15
clone size: few
D gene: -
CDR3 protein: CASSVAGALNYGYTF
CDR3 DNA: TGTGCCAGCAGCGTAGCTGGGGCTCTAAACTATGGCTACACCTTC

V gene: TRBV4-3
J gene: TRBJ2-1
CDR3 length: 14
clone size: few
D gene: -
CDR3 protein: CASSQDMEDNEQFF
CDR3 DNA: TGCGCCAGCAGCCAAGATATGGAGGACAATGAGCAGTTCTTC

V gene: TRBV2
J gene: TRBJ1-5
CDR3 length: 14
clone size: -
D gene: -
CDR3 protein: CASRQGGIHQPQHF
CDR3 DNA: TGTGCCAGCAGACAGGGTGGAATACACCAGCCCCAGCATTTT

V gene: TRBV5-6
J gene: TRBJ1-1
CDR3 length: 17
clone size: few
D gene: TRBD1
CDR3 protein: CASSLGTGGSKNTEAFF
CDR3 DNA: TGTGCCAGCAGCTTGGGGACAGGGGGCAGTAAGAACACTGAAGCTTTCTTT

V gene: TRBV9
J gene: TRBJ2-3
CDR3 length: 15
clone size: -
D gene: TRBD2
CDR3 protein: CASSVTSGVTDTQYF
CDR3 DNA: TGTGCCAGCAGCGTGACTAGCGGGGTCACAGATACGCAGTATTTT

V gene: TRBV12-3/TRBV12-4
J gene: TRBJ1-5
CDR3 length: 13
clone size: -
D gene: -
CDR3 protein: CASSLAGEQPQHF
CDR3 DNA: TGTGCCAGCAGTTTAGCCGGTGAGCAGCCCCAGCATTTT

V gene: TRBV7-2
J gene: TRBJ1-1
CDR3 length: 14
clone size: -
D gene: TRBD1
CDR3 protein: CASSKRQGHTEAFF
CDR3 DNA: TGTGCCAGCAGCAAACGACAGGGTCACACTGAAGCTTTCTTT

V gene: TRBV6-2/TRBV6-3
J gene: TRBJ2-5
CDR3 length: 16
clone size: -
D gene: TRBD2
CDR3 protein: CASSQGTSGGYRSDYF
CDR3 DNA: TGTGCCAGCAGTCAAGGGACTAGCGGGGGGTATCGGTCGGATTACTTC